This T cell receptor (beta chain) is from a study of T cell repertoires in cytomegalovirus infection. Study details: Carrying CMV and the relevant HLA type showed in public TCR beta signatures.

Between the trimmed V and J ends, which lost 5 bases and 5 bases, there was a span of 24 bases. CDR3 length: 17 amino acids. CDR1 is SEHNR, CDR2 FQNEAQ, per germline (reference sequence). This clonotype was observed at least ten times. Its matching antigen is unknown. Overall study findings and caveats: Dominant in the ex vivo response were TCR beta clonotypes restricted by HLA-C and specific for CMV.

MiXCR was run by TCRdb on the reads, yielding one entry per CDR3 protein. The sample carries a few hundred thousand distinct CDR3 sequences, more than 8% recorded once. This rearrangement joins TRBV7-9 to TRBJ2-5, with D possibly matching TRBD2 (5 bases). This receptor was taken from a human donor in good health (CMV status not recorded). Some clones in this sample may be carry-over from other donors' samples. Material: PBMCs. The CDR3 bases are TGTGCCAGCAGCCTGATCCCCGGGGTGAGAGTCGGCGAGACCCAGTACTTC. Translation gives CASSLIPGVRVGETQYF.